This passage covers 21 T cell receptor beta chains from one sample sequenced in a study of cytomegalovirus exposure and HLA in healthy donors. The repertoire was sequenced with immunoSEQ multiplex PCR; TCRdb's copy has only in-frame clones and lacks some. The sample lists under 100,000 clones, more than 70% occurring once. The specimen was PBMCs. The receptor source for this set is a woman aged 18 to 35 in good health and CMV-seropositive.

The V and J genes are TRBV4-3 and TRBJ2-1, with 12 bases aligning to TRBD1. Trimming removed 4 bases from V and 9 bases from J; junction bases left unmatched: 16. CDR1 is LGHNA, CDR2 YSLEER, per germline. This CDR3 contains 18 residues. The CDR3 bases are TGCGCCAGCAGCCCCATCAATCGGGGGACAGGGGGCTTTGGTGAGCAGTTCTTC. Protein product: CASSPINRGTGGFGEQFF.

This clone was detected only once. The genes are TRBV18 and TRBJ1-4, with a tentative D call TRBD1 (5 bases). Germline assignment: CDR1 KGHSH and CDR2 LQKENI. CDR3 length equals 16 residues. V was cut by 6 bases and J by 0 bases, with 14 bases left in between. The CDR3: CASSFFEQATNEKLFF. The CDR3 nucleotides read TGTGCCAGCTCGTTCTTCGAACAGGCAACTAATGAAAAACTGTTTTTT.

This clone was found once. V usage is TRBV28 and J usage is TRBJ2-7; 7 positions agree with TRBD1. Per the germline V gene, CDR1 is MDHEN and CDR2 is SYDVKM. CDR3 size: 18 residues. With 2 bases clipped from V and 2 bases from J, the junction kept 15 bases outside the gene matches. The CDR3 sequence: CASSLPRVLTGRTYEQYF. The CDR3 DNA is TGTGCCAGCAGTTTACCCCGAGTCCTGACAGGGAGAACCTACGAGCAGTACTTC.

The chain links TRBV5-1 to TRBJ2-5; a weak D match, TRBD1 (8 bases). CDR3 length: 16 amino acids. Germline CDR1 is SGHRS and CDR2 is YFSETQ. The V gene lost 4 bases and the J gene lost 2 bases, with 18 bases spanning the gap. The CDR3 DNA is TGCGCCAGCAGCCCCCACAGGGGGGGATGGCAAGAGACCCAGTACTTC. Translated, it gives CASSPHRGGWQETQYF.

The rearrangement uses TRBV30 and TRBJ2-1; D remains ambiguous. Germline assignment: CDR1 GTSNPN and CDR2 SVGIG (reference sequence). This CDR3 is built from 11 residues. CDR3 nucleotide sequence: TGTGGGGCCGATTGGCATGGGGAGCAGTTCTTC. Its protein product is CGADWHGEQFF.

The genes are TRBV4-1 and TRBJ1-2, with 7 positions matching TRBD1. V dropped 3 bases and J dropped 7; count of bases not matched to a gene: 14. The germline gives CDR1 MGHRA, CDR2 YSYEKL. The CDR3 length is 16 residues. CDR3 amino acids: CASSQMGRGLKGGYTF. The CDR3 nucleotides are TGCGCCAGCAGCCAGATGGGTAGGGGGCTAAAGGGTGGCTACACCTTC.

The rearrangement joins TRBV5-1 to TRBJ2-1; D gene ambiguous. Germline V gene data show CDR1 as SGHRS and CDR2 as YFSETQ. The CDR3 spans 15 residues. Between the trimmed V and J ends, which lost 0 bases and 2 bases, there was a span of 9 bases. The CDR3 protein is CASSLGPGAYNEQFF. Here the CDR3 DNA reads TGCGCCAGCAGCTTGGGGCCGGGTGCCTACAATGAGCAGTTCTTC.

The chain recombines TRBV7-2 with TRBJ2-2, with 8 bases lining up with TRBD2. The V gene's germline CDR1 is SGHTA and CDR2 FQGNSA. The trim removed 5 bases at V and 2 bases at J, leaving 7 bases unmatched. The CDR3 runs 16 residues. CDR3 nucleotide sequence: TGTGCCAGCAGCCCCCAAGCGGGGGCCAACACCGGGGAGCTGTTTTTT. Translating it yields CASSPQAGANTGELFF.

The rearrangement links TRBV6-6 to TRBJ1-2; D ambiguous. V was trimmed by 3 bases and J by 2 bases, leaving 10 bases between them. The CDR3 is 14 amino acids. Germline CDR1 MNHNY, CDR2 SVGAGI (reference sequence). The CDR3 reads CASSYEGTNYGYTF. The CDR3 DNA follows: TGTGCCAGCAGTTATGAGGGCACAAACTATGGCTACACCTTC.

The gene calls are TRBV7-8 and TRBJ2-4; possible D gene TRBD2, 6 bases. The ends were cut back, 3 bases at V and 0 bases at J, with 12 bases in the middle. Germline V gene sequence: CDR1 SGHVS, CDR2 FQNEAQ. The CDR3 is 16 amino acids. CDR3: CASSFGGMLAKNIQYF. CDR3 DNA sequence: TGTGCCAGCAGCTTCGGGGGAATGCTAGCCAAAAACATTCAGTACTTC.

The genes are TRBV5-1 and TRBJ2-1; 8 positions agree with TRBD2. The CDR3 covers 15 residues. The germline gives CDR1 SGHRS, CDR2 YFSETQ. After removal of 0 bases from V and 6 bases from J, the junction contained 5 bases not matched to a gene. In nucleotides, the CDR3 is TGCGCCAGCAGCTTGGAAAGGACTAGCTTCAATGAGCAGTTCTTC. This encodes CASSLERTSFNEQFF.

This chain joins TRBV4-1 and TRBJ1-5; unclear D gene. The germline V and J ends were trimmed by 1 base and 3 bases, with 13 bases remaining between them. Germline values: CDR1 MGHRA, CDR2 YSYEKL. The CDR3 is made up of 16 amino acids. CDR3 nucleotide sequence: TGCGCCAGCAGCCAAGTTCTAGGAGATTTCAATCAGCCCCAGCATTTT. Protein: CASSQVLGDFNQPQHF.

The genes are TRBV2 and TRBJ2-7; 9 bases map to TRBD1. Germline values: CDR1 SNHLY, CDR2 FYNNEI. The CDR3 is made up of 15 amino acids. J lost 6 bases, V lost 10 bases, and 16 bases had no gene match. CDR3 sequence (DNA): TGTGCCATCTCAGGGATCGGACAGGGGTATAGCGAGCAGTACTTC. Amino acid sequence: CAISGIGQGYSEQYF.

The chain links TRBV18 to TRBJ2-7; tentative D call: TRBD2 (6 bases). This CDR3 has 14 residues. V was shortened by 0 bases and J by 6 bases, with 12 bases between the two germline ends. CDR1 and CDR2 from the germline V gene are KGHSH and LQKENI. CDR3 sequence: CASSPPATSTEQYF. The CDR3 DNA sequence: TGTGCCAGCTCACCACCAGCGACTAGTACCGAGCAGTACTTC.

This clone was recorded only once. The chain is built from TRBV6-5 and TRBJ2-5; D is perhaps TRBD1 (5 bases). The CDR3 consists of 14 residues. CDR1 and CDR2 from the germline V gene are MNHEY and SVGAGI. Trimming pared 2 bases from V and 2 bases from J, leaving 9 bases between. The CDR3 here is CASSYQQGQETQYF. CDR3 DNA: TGTGCCAGCAGTTACCAGCAGGGACAAGAGACCCAGTACTTC.

The genes are TRBV4-3 and TRBJ2-5; the D gene is possibly TRBD2 (7 bases). Trimming removed 0 bases at V and 10 bases at J, with 27 bases between. Germline values: CDR1 LGHNA, CDR2 YSLEER. The CDR3 spans 18 residues. CDR3 DNA: TGCGCCAGCAGCCAAGAACCCCCAGTGGGGGGGACACTCGGGGTCCAGTACTTC. Translation: CASSQEPPVGGTLGVQYF.

This chain links TRBV27 with TRBJ1-2; D is perhaps TRBD1 (5 bases). Per germline, CDR1 MNHEY and CDR2 SMNVEV (reference sequence). The CDR3 extends over 15 amino acids. The V end was cut by 3 bases, the J end by 4 bases, with 15 bases between. The CDR3 spells CASSFAGDGSYGYTF. CDR3 DNA sequence: TGTGCCAGCAGTTTTGCCGGGGACGGGAGCTATGGCTACACCTTC.

Only one count was recorded for this clone. The V and J genes are TRBV5-8 and TRBJ2-6; perhaps TRBD1 as D (7 bases). This CDR3 has 18 residues. Germline CDR1 reads SGHTS; CDR2 reads YDEGEE. Trimming took 0 bases from V and 1 from J, leaving 14 bases between them. The CDR3 bases are TGTGCCAGCAGCTTGGCATCAGGGGGGATGTCTGGGGCCAACGTCCTGACTTTC. Protein product: CASSLASGGMSGANVLTF.

The CDR3 loop reads CAWSAKTSVLSFF. CDR3 coding DNA: TGTGCCTGGAGTGCCAAAACCTCGGTTCTGTCTTTCTTT. The chain uses TRBV30 and TRBJ1-1; D is ambiguous. Trimming removed 1 base at V and 12 bases at J, with 18 bases between. CDR1 and CDR2 (germline): GTSNPN, SVGIG (reference sequence). The CDR3 length is 13 residues.

The J gene is TRBJ2-1, the V gene TRBV28, with 11 bases identical to TRBD2. CDR1 is MDHEN, CDR2 SYDVKM, per germline. The CDR3 is made up of 17 amino acids. With 4 bases clipped from V and 8 bases from J, the junction kept 13 bases outside the gene matches. The CDR3 DNA reads TGTGCCAGCAGTTCCTCCGGTAGCGGGGGGGCTTTTCATGAGCAGTTCTTC. Protein product: CASSSSGSGGAFHEQFF.

This chain joins TRBV4-1 and TRBJ2-3, with D possibly matching TRBD2 (7 bases). The V end was cut by 4 bases, the J end by 0 bases, with 11 bases between. Germline lookup yields CDR1 MGHRA and CDR2 YSYEKL. The CDR3 has 15 residues. The DNA of the CDR3 is TGCGCCAGCAGCCCCGGGGGGCTTAGCACAGATACGCAGTATTTT. It specifies CASSPGGLSTDTQYF.